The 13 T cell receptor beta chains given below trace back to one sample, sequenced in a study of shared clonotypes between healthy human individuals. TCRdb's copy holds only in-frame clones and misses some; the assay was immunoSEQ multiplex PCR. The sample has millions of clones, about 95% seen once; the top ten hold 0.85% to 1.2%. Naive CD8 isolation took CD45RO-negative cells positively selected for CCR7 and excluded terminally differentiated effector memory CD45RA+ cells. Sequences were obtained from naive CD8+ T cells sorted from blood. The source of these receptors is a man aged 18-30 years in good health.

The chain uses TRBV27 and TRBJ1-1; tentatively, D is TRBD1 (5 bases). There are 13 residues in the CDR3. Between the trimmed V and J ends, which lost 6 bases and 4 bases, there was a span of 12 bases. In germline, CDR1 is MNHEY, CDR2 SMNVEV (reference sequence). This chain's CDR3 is CASRIGTSTEAFF. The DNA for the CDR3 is TGTGCCAGCAGGATAGGGACTTCCACTGAAGCTTTCTTT.

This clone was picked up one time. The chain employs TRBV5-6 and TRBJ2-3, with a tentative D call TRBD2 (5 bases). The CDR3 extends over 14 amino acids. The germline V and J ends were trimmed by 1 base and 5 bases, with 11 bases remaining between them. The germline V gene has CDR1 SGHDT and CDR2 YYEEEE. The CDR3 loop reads CASSLSPRGDTQYF. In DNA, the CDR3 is TGTGCCAGCAGCTTGAGTCCTCGGGGAGATACGCAGTATTTT.

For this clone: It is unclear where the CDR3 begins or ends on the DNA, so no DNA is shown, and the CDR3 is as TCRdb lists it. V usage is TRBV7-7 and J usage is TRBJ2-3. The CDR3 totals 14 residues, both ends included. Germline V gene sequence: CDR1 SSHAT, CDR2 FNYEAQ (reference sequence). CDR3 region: CASSFGPGTDTQYF.

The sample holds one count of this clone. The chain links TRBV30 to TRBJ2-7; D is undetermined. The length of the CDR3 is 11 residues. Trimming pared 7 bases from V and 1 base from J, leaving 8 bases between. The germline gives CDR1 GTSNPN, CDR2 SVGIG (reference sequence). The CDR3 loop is CASGDSYEQYF. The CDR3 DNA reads TGTGCCTCTGGGGATTCCTACGAGCAGTACTTC.

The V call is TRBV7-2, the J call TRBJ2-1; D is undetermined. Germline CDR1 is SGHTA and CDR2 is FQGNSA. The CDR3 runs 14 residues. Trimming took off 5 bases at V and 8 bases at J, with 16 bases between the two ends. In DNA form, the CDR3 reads TGTGCCAGCAGCCCACAGCAGGCATTCGATGAGCAGTTCTTC. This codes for CASSPQQAFDEQFF.

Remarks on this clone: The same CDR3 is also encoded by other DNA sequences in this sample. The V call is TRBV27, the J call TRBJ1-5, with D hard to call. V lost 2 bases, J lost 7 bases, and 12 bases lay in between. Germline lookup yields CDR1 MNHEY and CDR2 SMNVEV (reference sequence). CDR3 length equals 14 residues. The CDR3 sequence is CASSLVGSGQPQHF. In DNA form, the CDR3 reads TGTGCCAGCAGTTTAGTTGGCAGCGGGCAGCCCCAGCATTTT.

The CDR3: CASSPGPGDTQYF. In DNA, the CDR3 is TGTGCCAGCAGCCCGGGACCCGGAGATACGCAGTATTTT. The V and J genes are TRBV9 and TRBJ2-3; perhaps D is TRBD1 or TRBD2 (5 bases each). CDR1 and CDR2 from the germline V gene are SGDLS and YYNGEE. CDR3 length: 13 residues. V lost 4 bases to trimming and J lost 5 bases, with 11 bases between them.

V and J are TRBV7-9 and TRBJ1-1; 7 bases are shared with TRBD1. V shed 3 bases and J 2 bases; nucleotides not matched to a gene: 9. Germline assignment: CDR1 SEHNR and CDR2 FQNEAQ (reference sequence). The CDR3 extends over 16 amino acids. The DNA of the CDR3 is TGTGCCAGCAGCTTGGGGAGGACAGGCGGAAACACTGAAGCTTTCTTT. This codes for CASSLGRTGGNTEAFF.

The CDR3 loop reads CASSLDSLGYEQYF. CDR3 coding DNA: TGTGCCAGCAGCTTGGACTCCCTCGGCTACGAGCAGTACTTC. The V call is TRBV7-9, the J call TRBJ2-7, with D maybe TRBD2 (5 bases). The CDR3 sequence is 14 residues long. V shed 3 bases and J shed 3 bases, with 12 bases lying between them. Per germline, CDR1 SEHNR and CDR2 FQNEAQ (reference sequence).

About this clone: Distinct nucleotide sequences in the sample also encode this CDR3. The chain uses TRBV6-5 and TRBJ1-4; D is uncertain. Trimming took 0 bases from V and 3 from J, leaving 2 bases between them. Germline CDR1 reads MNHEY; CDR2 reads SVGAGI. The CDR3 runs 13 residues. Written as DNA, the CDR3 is TGTGCCAGCAGTTACTCGTCTAATGAAAAACTGTTTTTT. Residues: CASSYSSNEKLFF.

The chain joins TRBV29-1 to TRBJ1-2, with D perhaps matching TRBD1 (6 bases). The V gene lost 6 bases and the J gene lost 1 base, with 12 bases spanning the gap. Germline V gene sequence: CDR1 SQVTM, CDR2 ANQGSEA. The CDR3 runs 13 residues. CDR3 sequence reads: CSVRTADNYGYTF. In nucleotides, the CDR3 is TGCAGCGTCCGGACAGCGGATAACTATGGCTACACCTTC.

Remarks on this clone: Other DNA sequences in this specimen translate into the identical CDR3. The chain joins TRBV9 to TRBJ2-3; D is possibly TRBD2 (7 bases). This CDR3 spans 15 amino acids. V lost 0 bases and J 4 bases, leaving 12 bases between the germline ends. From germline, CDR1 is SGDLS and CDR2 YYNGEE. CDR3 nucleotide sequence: TGTGCCAGCAGCGTAGAGGGGGGGCCAGCAGATACGCAGTATTTT. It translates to CASSVEGGPADTQYF.

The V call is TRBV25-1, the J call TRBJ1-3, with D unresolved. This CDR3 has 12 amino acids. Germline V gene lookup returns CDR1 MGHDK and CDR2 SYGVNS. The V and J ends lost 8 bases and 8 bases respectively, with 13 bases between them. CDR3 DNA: TGTGCCAGCTCTGCGGTCAGGTACACCATATATTTT. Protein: CASSAVRYTIYF. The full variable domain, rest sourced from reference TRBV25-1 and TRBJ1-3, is EADIYQTPRYLVIGTGKKITLECSQTMGHDKMYWYQQDPGMELHLIHYSYGVNSTEKGDLSSESTVSRIRTEHFPLTLESARPSHTSQYLCASSAVRYTIYFGEGSWLTVV.